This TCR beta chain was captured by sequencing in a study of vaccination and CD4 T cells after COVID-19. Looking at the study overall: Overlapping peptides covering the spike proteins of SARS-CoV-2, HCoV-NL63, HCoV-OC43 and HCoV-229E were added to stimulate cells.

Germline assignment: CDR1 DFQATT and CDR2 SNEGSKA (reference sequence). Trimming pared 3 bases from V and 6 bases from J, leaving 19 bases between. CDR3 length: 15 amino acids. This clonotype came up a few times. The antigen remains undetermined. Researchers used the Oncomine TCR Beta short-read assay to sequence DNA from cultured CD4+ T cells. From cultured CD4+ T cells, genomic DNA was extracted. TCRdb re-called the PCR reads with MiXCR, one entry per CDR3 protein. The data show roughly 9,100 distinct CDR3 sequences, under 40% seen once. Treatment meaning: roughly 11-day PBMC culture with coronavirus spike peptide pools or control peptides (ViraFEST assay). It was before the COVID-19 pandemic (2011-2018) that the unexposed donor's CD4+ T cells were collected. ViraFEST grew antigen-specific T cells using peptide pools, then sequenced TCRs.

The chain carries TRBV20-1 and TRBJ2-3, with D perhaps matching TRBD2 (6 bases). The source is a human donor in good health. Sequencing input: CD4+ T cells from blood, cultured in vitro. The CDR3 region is CSARGRGGRSDTQYF. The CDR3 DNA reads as TGCAGTGCTAGGGGGCGAGGTGGGAGGTCCGATACGCAGTATTTT.